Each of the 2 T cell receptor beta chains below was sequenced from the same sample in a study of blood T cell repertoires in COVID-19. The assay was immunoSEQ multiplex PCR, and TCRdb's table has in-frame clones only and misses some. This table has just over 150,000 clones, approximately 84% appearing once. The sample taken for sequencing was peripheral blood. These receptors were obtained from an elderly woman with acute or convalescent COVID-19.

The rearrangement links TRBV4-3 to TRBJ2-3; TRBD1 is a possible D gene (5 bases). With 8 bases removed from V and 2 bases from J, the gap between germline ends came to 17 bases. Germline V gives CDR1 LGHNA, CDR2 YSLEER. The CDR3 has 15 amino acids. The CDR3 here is CASQMDTAHTDTQYF. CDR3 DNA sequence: TGCGCCAGCCAGATGGACACCGCTCACACAGATACGCAGTATTTT.

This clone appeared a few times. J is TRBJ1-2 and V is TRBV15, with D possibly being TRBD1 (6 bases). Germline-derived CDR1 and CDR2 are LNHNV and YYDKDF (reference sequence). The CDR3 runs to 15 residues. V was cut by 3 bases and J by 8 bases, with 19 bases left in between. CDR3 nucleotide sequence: TGTGCCACCAGCAGGGGGAACCGGGACACGATCGGCTACACCTTC. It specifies CATSRGNRDTIGYTF.